This T cell receptor beta chain was captured in a study of cytomegalovirus exposure and HLA in healthy donors. Study observations and caveats: A few of the chains that were CMV-associated were confirmed in vitro to be specific for CMV antigens. In a later analysis, an Asian-associated ancestry cluster reportedly showed fewer N-insertions than the approximately 670-donor mean.

The primer mix had 60 Vbeta and 13 Jbeta primers. Per the original methods: Unique TCR beta chains totaled some 80 million in a later count, with roughly 12 million of them shared. Some clones are missing from TCRdb's copy, which holds only in-frame ones; the method was immunoSEQ multiplex PCR. V and J calls and clone size follow that table, whereas D and trimming were derived from the DNA. The data contain some 56,000 clones, about four fifths of them singletons. Germline V lookup: CDR1 LGHNA, CDR2 YSLEER. Trimming took off 1 base at V and 1 base at J, with 16 bases between the two ends. This CDR3 contains 17 residues. With regard to this clone: No antigen is known for it.

The sample consisted of PBMCs. This TCR was sampled from a woman aged 40 to 55 in good health and CMV-seronegative. The chain joins TRBV4-3 to TRBJ2-5; D possibly corresponds to TRBD1 (5 bases). The CDR3 loop reads CASSQGSLRTTQETQYF. The CDR3 coding sequence is TGCGCCAGCAGCCAAGGTAGTTTGCGGACAACCCAAGAGACCCAGTACTTC.